This entry is about one TCR beta chain. Its antigen remains unidentified. The sample is drawn from a study of a mutant IDH1 vaccine in newly diagnosed glioma. Study-wide context: Before enrollment, patients got radiotherapy alone, temozolomide alone, or mostly the combination. The V12 visit happened in week 35, and the V13 visit happened in week 47. Notes on the study in general: Of the patients, 93.3% had vaccine-induced immune responses.

Per the germline V gene, CDR1 is SGDLS and CDR2 is YYNGEE. The CDR3 spans 15 residues. Trimming took off 0 bases at V and 7 bases at J, with 16 bases between the two ends. The time point: week 47, end of study. Doses consisted of 300 ug of mutant IDH1 20-mer peptide each, paired with topical imiquimod. Donors' newly diagnosed IDH1-mutant WHO grade 3 or 4 astrocytomas lacked nuclear ATRX. The protocol was immunoSEQ multiplex PCR, while the TCRdb copy is restricted to in-frame clones and leaves out a portion. The repertoire holds 31,000 or so clones, with 80% to 85% as singletons. This TCR was sampled from a man aged 25-45 years with glioma. The chain couples TRBV9 to TRBJ1-2; no definite D call. The starting material was PBMCs, obtained from a glioma patient whose treatment included an IDH1 peptide vaccine. Here the CDR3 DNA reads TGTGCCAGCAGCGTAGATTCGAACCCTGGTGGTGGCTACACCTTC. Its protein product is CASSVDSNPGGGYTF.